This T cell receptor beta chain came from a study of shared clonotypes between healthy human individuals. This clone was seen a few times. Assay used: immunoSEQ multiplex PCR; TCRdb lists only in-frame clones, some missing. The data show about a million clones, roughly 77% seen once. V was trimmed by 4 bases and J by 7 bases, leaving 16 bases between them. The germline gives CDR1 SGHAT, CDR2 FQNNGV. There are 14 residues in the CDR3. The source material was memory CD4+ T cells from PBMCs. Subset given: CD45RA-negative fraction. The chain has TRBV11-2 and TRBJ1-2; possible D gene TRBD1, 6 bases. The receptor was isolated from a man between 18 and 29 years old in good health. Some clones in this sample may be carry-over from other donors' samples. This CDR3 is CASSSIRTVGGYTF. The CDR3 DNA reads as TGTGCCAGCAGCTCAATCCGGACAGTGGGTGGCTACACCTTC.